This is a list of T cell receptor beta chains from one sample in a study of blood T cell repertoires in COVID-19. Some clones are missing from TCRdb's copy, which holds only in-frame ones; the method was immunoSEQ multiplex PCR. The table shows some 290,000 clones, with roughly nine tenths occurring only once. The sequencing input was peripheral blood. These receptors were collected from a woman younger than 45 with COVID-19, enrolled during active disease. Both conserved end residues are part of each CDR3. Fields, in order: J gene, D gene, CDR3 length, clone size, V gene, CDR3 DNA, CDR3 protein. A D gene is named only where the DNA matches it firmly. Some rows have no size entry. The others give once, few or many, or a class for an expanded clone.

>TRBJ2-2|.|12|.|TRBV30
TGTGCCTGGAGTCATAGCACCGGGGAGCTGTTTTTT
CAWSHSTGELFF
>TRBJ2-3|TRBD2|15|.|TRBV27
TGTGCCAGCAGAATATCGGGGGGGTCCACAGATACGCAGTATTTT
CASRISGGSTDTQYF
>TRBJ2-7|.|15|.|TRBV6-5
TGTGCCAGCAGTTACTCGAGTCCACTCTCCTACGAGCAGTACTTC
CASSYSSPLSYEQYF
>TRBJ1-5|.|15|.|TRBV4-2
TGTGCCAGCAGCCAAGAGGTGGTAGGCAATCAGCCCCAGCATTTT
CASSQEVVGNQPQHF
>TRBJ1-1|TRBD1|14|.|TRBV5-1
TGCGCCAGCAGCCCTGGGACAGGGAGTATAGAAGCTTTCTTT
CASSPGTGSIEAFF
>TRBJ1-2|TRBD1|14|.|TRBV19
TGTGCCAGTAGTACTCGGGACAGGATCTATGGCTACACCTTC
CASSTRDRIYGYTF
>TRBJ2-5|TRBD1|13|.|TRBV5-1
TGCGCCAGCAGCTTGGAGGGGGCCCAGACCCAGTACTTC
CASSLEGAQTQYF
>TRBJ2-7|.|15|.|TRBV27
TGTGCCAGCAGTTTATCGGGGGGGGCTAACTACGAGCAGTACTTC
CASSLSGGANYEQYF
>TRBJ2-3|TRBD2|18|.|TRBV10-2
TGCGCCAGCAGTGAGTGGGCGGGGGTGGTGTCGAGCACAGATACGCAGTATTTT
CASSEWAGVVSSTDTQYF
>TRBJ1-2|.|14|.|TRBV3-1/TRBV3-2
TGTGCCAGCAGCCAAGCTAGCGATAGCTATGGCTACACCTTC
CASSQASDSYGYTF
>TRBJ1-2|TRBD1|16|.|TRBV28
TGTGCCAGCAGTGGGAACCGGGACAGGGGTCTTTATGGCTACACCTTC
CASSGNRDRGLYGYTF
>TRBJ1-5|TRBD1|16|.|TRBV2
TGTGCCAGCAGGCAACGGGACAGCAATCGGGGGCAGCCCCAGCATTTT
CASRQRDSNRGQPQHF
>TRBJ2-7|.|15|.|TRBV2
TGTGCCAGCAGTTTAATTCCGCTGAGCTCCTACGAGCAGTACTTC
CASSLIPLSSYEQYF
>TRBJ2-7|.|12|.|TRBV3-1/TRBV3-2
TGTGCCAGCAGCCTGCGGGGTTACGAGCAGTACTTC
CASSLRGYEQYF
>TRBJ2-2|.|14|.|TRBV4-1
TGCGCCAGCAGCCTTAATCCCAGGGTCGGGGAGCTGTTTTTT
CASSLNPRVGELFF
>TRBJ2-7|TRBD2|14|.|TRBV19
TGTGCCAGTAGTATCCTAGCGGGGGGTTACGAGCAGTACTTC
CASSILAGGYEQYF
>TRBJ2-5|.|11|few|TRBV2
TGTGCCAGCAGTCTCCAAGAGACCCAGTACTTC
CASSLQETQYF
>TRBJ1-1|.|13|once|TRBV11-1
TGTGCCAGCTTGGGCCCCAGAGGGACTGAAGCTTTCTTT
CASLGPRGTEAFF
>TRBJ2-7|TRBD2|11|.|TRBV28
TGTGCCAGCGGGGGAGGGTACGAGCAGTACTTC
CASGGGYEQYF
>TRBJ2-5|.|14|.|TRBV28
TGTGCCAGCAGTCGAGGGGGGGGGATGGAGACCCAGTACTTC
CASSRGGGMETQYF
>TRBJ2-7|.|10|.|TRBV11-2
TGTGCCAGCAGCCACTACGAGCAGTACTTC
CASSHYEQYF
>TRBJ2-1|.|17|.|TRBV4-1
TGCGCCAGCAGCCCCGCTCCGACTCGTAGCTCCTACAATGAGCAGTTCTTC
CASSPAPTRSSYNEQFF
>TRBJ2-7|.|14|.|TRBV7-9
TGTGCCAGCAGGAGAGACACCTATTCCTACGAGCAGTACTTC
CASRRDTYSYEQYF
>TRBJ1-2|.|16|many|TRBV11-3
TGTGCCAGCAGCTCCGACCTACAGGGACGGAACTATGGCTACACCTTC
CASSSDLQGRNYGYTF
>TRBJ1-6|TRBD1|13|.|TRBV10-3
TGTGCCATCAGCCAACAGGGGAATTCACCCCTCCACTTT
CAISQQGNSPLHF
>TRBJ2-3|TRBD1|14|.|TRBV18
TGTGCCAGCTCGGGACAGGGGGGCACAGATACGCAGTATTTT
CASSGQGGTDTQYF
>TRBJ2-3|.|16|.|TRBV6-2/TRBV6-3
TGTGCCAGCAGTCTGGAAGGGGCGGGGGCAACAGATACGCAGTATTTT
CASSLEGAGATDTQYF
>TRBJ2-1|TRBD2|16|.|TRBV24-1
TGTGCCACCAGTGACCGCACTAGCGGGGGGGACAATGAGCAGTTCTTC
CATSDRTSGGDNEQFF
>TRBJ1-3|TRBD1|13|.|TRBV4-1
TGCGCCAGCAGCCTGGACAGGGGAAACACCATATATTTT
CASSLDRGNTIYF
>TRBJ2-1|.|17|.|TRBV7-9
TGTGCCAGCAGTCCCCAACTTGGGGGGACCTTGTACAATGAGCAGTTCTTC
CASSPQLGGTLYNEQFF
>TRBJ2-7|.|13|.|TRBV10-3
TGTGCCATCAGTGACCCCGTCTTCTACGAGCAGTACTTC
CAISDPVFYEQYF
>TRBJ1-5|.|13|.|TRBV4-1
TGCGCCAGCAGCCACTCGGGCAATCAGCCCCAGCATTTT
CASSHSGNQPQHF
>TRBJ2-7|TRBD2|18|.|TRBV27
TGTGCCAGCAGTTTGGTCGCGGGGATAGCGGGGGGCGCCTACGAGCAGTACTTC
CASSLVAGIAGGAYEQYF
>TRBJ2-5|TRBD2|14|.|TRBV7-9
TGTGCCAGCAGCTTTATAGCGGGCCAAGAGACCCAGTACTTC
CASSFIAGQETQYF
>TRBJ2-1|TRBD2|13|.|TRBV6-6
TGTGCCAGCAGTCAACCGGGACTAGCGGACCCGTTCTTC
CASSQPGLADPFF
>TRBJ1-1|TRBD1|16|few|TRBV29-1
TGCAGCGTTGGCGGACAGGGACCTAAATTGAACACTGAAGCTTTCTTT
CSVGGQGPKLNTEAFF
>TRBJ1-5|TRBD1|17|.|TRBV19
TGTGCCAGTAGCTCCGGGACAGGGGGTCGGGGCAATCAGCCCCAGCATTTT
CASSSGTGGRGNQPQHF
>TRBJ1-6|TRBD1|14|.|TRBV5-1
TGCGCCAGCAGCCCGGGACAGGGTAATTCACCCCTCCACTTT
CASSPGQGNSPLHF
>TRBJ2-2|.|15|once|TRBV5-4
TGTGCCAGCAGCCCACAAAAGACAGACACCGGGGAGCTGTTTTTT
CASSPQKTDTGELFF
>TRBJ2-1|TRBD1|16|.|TRBV5-1
TGCGCCAGCAGCTCAAACAGGGGGGCCGTCTACAATGAGCAGTTCTTC
CASSSNRGAVYNEQFF
>TRBJ1-3|TRBD1|16|.|TRBV7-9
TGTGCCAGCAGCTTGGTGGGCAGGGGGCACGGAAACACCATATATTTT
CASSLVGRGHGNTIYF
>TRBJ2-3|.|13|many|TRBV5-4
TGTGCCAGCAGCTCCTCGGGCACAGATACGCAGTATTTT
CASSSSGTDTQYF
>TRBJ2-7|TRBD2|14|.|TRBV28
TGTGCCAGCAGTCTAGCGGGGGAGACCTACGAGCAGTACTTC
CASSLAGETYEQYF
>TRBJ2-5|.|14|.|TRBV19
TGTGCCAGTAGTATCAGGAGGGGAGGTGAGACCCAGTACTTC
CASSIRRGGETQYF
>TRBJ2-1|TRBD2|16|few|TRBV7-9
TGTGCCAGCAGCTTAGCGCTTGGGACTAGGTTTTATGAGCAGTTCTTC
CASSLALGTRFYEQFF
>TRBJ2-1|TRBD1|15|.|TRBV29-1
TGCAGCATCCCGCGGCGGGACAGGGGATTCAATGAGCAGTTCTTC
CSIPRRDRGFNEQFF
>TRBJ1-1|TRBD1|15|.|TRBV6-5
TGTGCCAGCAGTTACCCCGCCGGGGACAGGGTGCGAGCTTTCTTT
CASSYPAGDRVRAFF
>TRBJ2-1|.|12|.|TRBV7-6
TGTGCCGGGGGGGGCCCTTACATTGAGCAGTTCTTC
CAGGGPYIEQFF
>TRBJ1-3|TRBD1|20|.|TRBV5-5
TGTGCCAGCAGCAACCAGGGGGCGAAAGTCTTCCGGAGCTCTGGAAACACCATATATTTT
CASSNQGAKVFRSSGNTIYF
>TRBJ2-2|TRBD1|18|.|TRBV7-9
TGTGCCAGCAGCTTTCCGGGACAGGGGAATCCGAACACCGGGGAGCTGTTTTTT
CASSFPGQGNPNTGELFF
>TRBJ2-3|TRBD2|17|.|TRBV24-1
TGTGCCACCAGTGATGTCGGTAGCGGGGGTTTAATACATACGCAGTATTTT
CATSDVGSGGLIHTQYF
>TRBJ2-7|.|14|once|TRBV27
TGTGCCAGCAGAAAACCGACAGCCTCCTACGAGCAGTACTTC
CASRKPTASYEQYF
>TRBJ1-2|.|16|once|TRBV7-9
TGTGCCAGCAGTTACTCTTCCAGGGCTCTTGGCTATGGCTACACCTTC
CASSYSSRALGYGYTF